This T cell receptor beta chain was identified in a study of Graves' ophthalmopathy and Graves' hyperthyroidism. Overall study results and limits: The authors also found most expanded thyroid clonotypes above 0.001 frequency in blood.

A remark on this clonotype: Antigen unknown.

J was trimmed by 5 bases and V by 1 base; bases with no gene match: 10. The CDR3 sequence is 16 residues long. Germline V gives CDR1 DFQATT, CDR2 SNEGSKA (reference sequence). RNA transcripts yielded amplified TCR beta CDR3 regions. Second-round multiplex PCR came after a first-round RT-PCR that employed HTBI primers. TCRdb fed the multiplex PCR reads into MiXCR, producing one record per CDR3 protein. Among almost 750,000 distinct CDR3 sequences listed, approximately 40% were seen once. This chain uses TRBV20-1 with TRBJ2-5; 10 nucleotides align to TRBD2. Sequencing input: peripheral blood. The clonotype comes from an adult man with Graves' ophthalmopathy. CDR3 amino acids: CSARAPSGGVRETQYF. CDR3 sequence (DNA): TGCAGTGCTAGAGCCCCTAGCGGGGGAGTCAGGGAGACCCAGTACTTC.